This entry is about one T cell receptor (beta chain). The sample belongs to a study of CD8+CD57+ T cells in acquired aplastic anemia. Germline V gene lookup returns CDR1 SGHVS and CDR2 FQNEAQ. V lost 5 bases to trimming and J lost 7 bases; unmatched junction nucleotides: 8. This CDR3 comprises 14 residues. CDR3 and TCR beta VDJ profiling relied on genomic DNA as the template. TCRdb reanalysed the reads using MiXCR and keeps one entry per CDR3 protein. The profile shows roughly 200,000 distinct CDR3 sequences, roughly 60% of them singletons. CD8+CD57+ cell expansion had been shown by flow cytometry in patients chosen for sequencing.

The sequenced sample consisted of sorted CD4+, CD8+, or CD8+CD57+ T cells (not recorded which) from PBMCs. V is TRBV7-8 and J is TRBJ1-5; TRBD1 matches 7 bases. This TCR came from a human donor with aplastic anemia. In nucleotides, the CDR3 is TGTGCCAGCAGCGTACAGGGGACGGAGCAGCCCCAGCATTTT. Translation: CASSVQGTEQPQHF.